Following are 9 T cell receptor beta chains from one sample sequenced in a study of T cell clonotyping in hematopoietic cell transplantation. Clones were sequenced by immunoSEQ multiplex PCR, and TCRdb holds only the in-frame ones, with some missing. The repertoire holds around 15,000 clones, about 93% seen once, with roughly 5.4% in the top ten. Sequences were obtained from peripheral blood mononuclear cells. These receptors were obtained from a man in his forties in good health. Some clones in this sample may be carry-over from other donors' samples.

The chain has TRBV4-1 and TRBJ1-1; D is undetermined. V was clipped by 0 bases and J by 7 bases, with 9 bases between them. Germline V gene lookup returns CDR1 MGHRA and CDR2 YSYEKL. CDR3 size: 13 residues. In nucleotides, the CDR3 is TGCGCCAGCAGCCAAGACCCGGGATTTGAAGCTTTCTTT. Residues: CASSQDPGFEAFF.

The chain recombines TRBV7-8 with TRBJ1-3; D unclear. The V gene lost 5 bases and the J gene lost 7 bases, with 18 bases spanning the gap. CDR3 length: 15 amino acids. The V gene's germline CDR1 is SGHVS and CDR2 FQNEAQ. The CDR3 region has the DNA TGTGCCAGCAGCCCCCGGACGGTCCTTGGGAACACCATATATTTT. Protein: CASSPRTVLGNTIYF.

The chain recombines TRBV30 with TRBJ2-7; 10 bases fit TRBD1. Losses at the gene ends were 5 bases for V and 2 bases for J; bases not matched to a gene: 3. The V gene's germline CDR1 is GTSNPN and CDR2 SVGIG (reference sequence). The CDR3 has 13 amino acids. The CDR3, as DNA: TGTGCCTGGGGACAGGGGGACCCCTACGAGCAGTACTTC. It translates to CAWGQGDPYEQYF.

The V call is TRBV2, the J call TRBJ1-5; no clear D gene. CDR3 length equals 15 residues. Germline loops: CDR1 SNHLY, CDR2 FYNNEI. Trimming stripped 5 bases from V and 6 bases from J, with 17 bases between. The CDR3 bases are TGTGCCAGCAGTCGTCGCCACCATCAAAGTCAGCCCCAGCATTTT. Residues: CASSRRHHQSQPQHF.

The chain has TRBV7-9 and TRBJ2-7; D not resolved. The CDR3 spans 12 residues. V lost 1 base, J lost 4 bases, and 5 bases lay in between. Germline lookup yields CDR1 SEHNR and CDR2 FQNEAQ (reference sequence). The CDR3 coding sequence is TGTGCCAGCAGCTTAGTTGAGTACGAGCAGTACTTC. Translated: CASSLVEYEQYF.

The chain combines TRBV9 with TRBJ1-2; no clear D gene. Per the germline V gene, CDR1 is SGDLS and CDR2 is YYNGEE. This CDR3 contains 12 residues. V gave up 4 bases and J gave up 4 bases, with 8 bases separating them. The chain's CDR3 is CASSPRLYGYTF. The CDR3 DNA sequence: TGTGCCAGCAGCCCGAGACTCTATGGCTACACCTTC. The variable domain in full, completed from reference TRBV9 and TRBJ1-2, reads DSGVTQTPKHLITATGQRVTLRCSPRSGDLSVYWYQQSLDQGLQFLIQYYNGEERAKGNILERFSAQQFPDLHSELNLSSLELGDSALYFCASSPRLYGYTFGSGTRLTVV.

The chain couples TRBV2 to TRBJ1-3; unclear D gene. This CDR3 region has 13 residues. V was pared by 6 bases and J by 2 bases, with 8 bases between. CDR1 and CDR2 (germline): SNHLY, FYNNEI. CDR3 residues: CASRGQPGNTIYF. Written as DNA, the CDR3 is TGTGCCAGCAGGGGTCAGCCTGGAAACACCATATATTTT.

This clone is medium-sized by share. The chain combines TRBV30 with TRBJ2-5; TRBD2 is a possible D gene (5 bases). The V gene's germline CDR1 is GTSNPN and CDR2 SVGIG (reference sequence). This CDR3 is 14 amino acids long. Between the trimmed V and J ends, which lost 3 bases and 2 bases, there was a span of 13 bases. CDR3 DNA sequence: TGTGCCTGGAGCGGCGACTATAAACAAGAGACCCAGTACTTC. Translation: CAWSGDYKQETQYF.

The rearrangement joins TRBV20-1 to TRBJ2-3; D is undetermined. The CDR3 loop spans 10 amino acids. Trimming cost V 5 bases and J 6 bases, with 6 bases left between them. The germline CDR1 and CDR2 sequences are DFQATT and SNEGSKA (reference sequence). The CDR3 loop reads CSASLDTQYF. CDR3 nucleotide sequence: TGCAGTGCTTCCTTGGATACGCAGTATTTT.